This note documents a single T cell receptor (beta chain) sequence. Its antigen is currently unknown. Researchers took RNA transcripts and amplified the TCR beta CDR3 regions from them. The HTBI primer set drove a first-round RT-PCR of the TCR CDR3. TCRdb recomputed calls from the multiplex PCR reads with MiXCR, one row per CDR3 protein. Of roughly 500,000 distinct CDR3 sequences in the sample, approximately 49% are singletons; the top ten hold about two fifths. This sample was included in a study of T cells in Graves' hyperthyroidism and ophthalmopathy. Study outcomes and limitations: With a median lead of around 6.7 months before onset, the model predicted ophthalmopathy. Most thyroid-expanded clonotypes above 0.001 were also found in blood.

CDR3 length: 14 amino acids. CDR1 and CDR2 (germline): SQVTM, ANQGSEA. The genes are TRBV29-1 and TRBJ2-7, with 10 bases fitting TRBD1. Sequenced input: peripheral blood or thyroid tissue (not recorded which). This TCR was recovered from an adult woman with Graves' disease, either hyperthyroidism or ophthalmopathy (not recorded which). CDR3 residues: CSVYVGQGSNEQYF. CDR3 nucleotide sequence: TGCAGTGTTTACGTGGGACAGGGGTCAAACGAGCAGTACTTC.